This T cell receptor beta chain was profiled in a study of STAT5B mutations in CD4+ large granular lymphocyte leukemia. This clone was observed a handful of times. What it recognizes is unknown. Trimming left V 6 bases short and J 6 bases short, with 17 bases between. The CDR3 covers 14 residues. Germline values: CDR1 MNHEY, CDR2 SVGAGI. Buffy coats from healthy blood donors served as controls. The assay was run at survey level. Repertoires were generated with immunoSEQ multiplex PCR, while TCRdb's copy carries only in-frame clones and drops some. The sample holds over 45,000 clones; about 70% are singletons and the top ten take approximately 1.4%. Whole-study findings and limits: Top patient clones used TRBV06 genes more often: 8/27 versus 2/35 in controls.

The TCR sequence derives from a human donor in good health. Input material: CD4+ T cells from blood buffy coats. V and J are TRBV6-5 and TRBJ1-2; unclear D gene. CDR3 coding DNA: TGTGCCAGCAGCCAACAAGGTCCCCTTGATGGCTACACCTTC. Its translation: CASSQQGPLDGYTF.